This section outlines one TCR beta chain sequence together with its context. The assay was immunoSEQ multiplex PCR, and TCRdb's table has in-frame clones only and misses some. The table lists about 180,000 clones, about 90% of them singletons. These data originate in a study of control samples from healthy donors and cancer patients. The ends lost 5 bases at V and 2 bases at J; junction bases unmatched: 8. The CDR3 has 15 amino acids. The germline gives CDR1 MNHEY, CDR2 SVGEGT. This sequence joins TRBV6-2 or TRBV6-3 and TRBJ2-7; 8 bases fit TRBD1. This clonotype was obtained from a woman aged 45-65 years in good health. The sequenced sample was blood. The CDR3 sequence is CASSDGQGSPYEQYF. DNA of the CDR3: TGTGCCAGCAGTGACGGACAGGGTAGTCCCTACGAGCAGTACTTC.